This T cell receptor (beta chain) was found in a study of radiotherapy plus CTLA-4 blockade in lung cancer. For this clone: Its antigen is not known.

Study-wide findings and caveats: Radiotherapy was combined with ipilimumab, and tumor-derived TCR clones then expanded in blood.

The method was immunoSEQ multiplex PCR; TCRdb's version includes in-frame clones alone and lacks a portion of them. The sample yields 65,000 to 95,000 clones, 70% to 90% seen once. CDR3 length equals 12 residues. From germline, CDR1 is SQVTM and CDR2 ANQGSEA. V lost 4 bases, J lost 5 bases, and 12 bases lay in between. The chain joins TRBV29-1 to TRBJ2-7, with a tentative D call TRBD2 (5 bases). This TCR was recovered from a human donor with non-small cell lung cancer who had stable disease on radiotherapy plus ipilimumab. The starting material was peripheral blood, obtained from a patient treated with radiotherapy plus ipilimumab. The CDR3 sequence is CSVGVRGNEQYF. CDR3 sequence (DNA): TGCAGCGTTGGGGTCCGGGGTAACGAGCAGTACTTC.